These 4 T cell receptor beta chains were sequenced from one sample in a study of cytomegalovirus exposure and HLA in healthy donors. The PCR used 60 Vbeta and 13 Jbeta primers. Assay: immunoSEQ multiplex PCR; the TCRdb copy retains only in-frame clones and omits some. The data show about 160,000 clones, with about 81% seen just once and almost 3% held by the top ten. Sequences were obtained from PBMCs. These receptors were obtained from a woman in her fifties or sixties in good health and CMV-seropositive.

The chain has TRBV6-6 and TRBJ1-4, with D perhaps matching TRBD1 (6 bases). This CDR3 has 14 amino acids. The V end was cut by 8 bases, the J end by 3 bases, with 13 bases between. Germline V gives CDR1 MNHNY, CDR2 SVGAGI (reference sequence). The CDR3 nucleotides are TGTGCCAGCCTCGATTGGACAGCTAATGAAAAACTGTTTTTT. This encodes CASLDWTANEKLFF.

V gene TRBV5-1 combines with J gene TRBJ2-6; D unclear. The V end lost 4 bases, the J end lost 8 bases, and 13 bases lay between the germline ends. Germline CDR1 reads SGHRS; CDR2 reads YFSETQ. The CDR3 loop spans 14 amino acids. CDR3 in DNA: TGCGCCAGCAGCATCCCAGACAATCCCAACGTCCTGACTTTC. As protein: CASSIPDNPNVLTF.

This clone has only a few counts. The V and J genes are TRBV7-6 and TRBJ1-5; a weak D match, TRBD1 (5 bases). The CDR3 runs 14 residues. The ends were cut back, 6 bases at V and 5 bases at J, with 14 bases in the middle. Germline V gene lookup returns CDR1 SGHVS and CDR2 FNYEAQ. The CDR3 DNA reads as TGTGCCAGCAGTCGGGGGGGTTCAGATCAGCCCCAGCATTTT. Protein product: CASSRGGSDQPQHF.

The chain recombines TRBV7-9 with TRBJ2-5, with 8 bases aligning to TRBD1. The germline CDR1 and CDR2 sequences are SEHNR and FQNEAQ (reference sequence). The ends lost 3 bases at V and 2 bases at J; junction bases unmatched: 8. CDR3 size: 16 residues. The CDR3 DNA follows: TGTGCCAGCAGCTTCATCTACGGACAGGGTCAAGAGACCCAGTACTTC. Protein: CASSFIYGQGQETQYF.